This T cell receptor beta chain was sequenced in a study of cytomegalovirus exposure and HLA in healthy donors. About the study: T cells numbering 150 million to 200 million yielded around 120 million unique TCR beta sequences in an earlier analysis. The study's findings and limits: With further analysis later on, most CMV-associated TCR beta chains appeared HLA-restricted. One later analysis reportedly identified an Asian-associated ancestry cluster that showed fewer N-insertions than the roughly 700-donor mean.

On this clone itself: Its specificity is unknown.

The PCR employed 60 Vbeta primers together with 13 Jbeta primers. Sequenced by immunoSEQ multiplex PCR; TCRdb stores in-frame clones only, minus some. The data contain 100,000 or so clones, under 80% of them singletons. The germline V and J ends were trimmed by 0 bases and 7 bases, with 10 bases remaining between them. In germline, CDR1 is MGHRA, CDR2 YSYEKL. The CDR3 consists of 15 residues. The clonotype was recovered from a middle-aged woman in good health and CMV-seropositive. Sequenced material: PBMCs. The V and J genes are TRBV4-1 and TRBJ1-6; perhaps TRBD1 as D (6 bases). The CDR3 protein is CASSQDEQGNSPLHF. For the CDR3, the DNA is TGCGCCAGCAGCCAAGATGAGCAGGGGAATTCACCCCTCCACTTT.